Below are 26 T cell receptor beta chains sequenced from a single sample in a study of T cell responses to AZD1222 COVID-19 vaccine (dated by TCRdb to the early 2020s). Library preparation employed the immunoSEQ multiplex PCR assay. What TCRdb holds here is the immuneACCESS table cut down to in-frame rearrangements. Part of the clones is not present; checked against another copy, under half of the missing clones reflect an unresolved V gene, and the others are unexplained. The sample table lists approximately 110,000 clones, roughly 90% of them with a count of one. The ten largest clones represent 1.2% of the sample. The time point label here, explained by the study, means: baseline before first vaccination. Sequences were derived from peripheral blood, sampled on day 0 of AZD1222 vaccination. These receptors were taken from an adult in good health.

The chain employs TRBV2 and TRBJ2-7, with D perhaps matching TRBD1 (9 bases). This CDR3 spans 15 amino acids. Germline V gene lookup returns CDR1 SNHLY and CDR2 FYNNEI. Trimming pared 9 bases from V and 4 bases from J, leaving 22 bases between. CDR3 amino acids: CARGQGMSGSYEQYF. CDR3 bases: TGTGCCAGGGGACAGGGTATGAGCGGGAGTTACGAGCAGTACTTC.

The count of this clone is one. The CDR3 DNA is TGTGCCTGGCAAGATAATTCCCTAGGGGGCACTGAAGCTTTCTTT. Amino acids: CAWQDNSLGGTEAFF. The V gene is TRBV30, the J gene TRBJ1-1; D is perhaps TRBD1 (6 bases). This CDR3 spans 15 amino acids. Trimming removed 5 bases at V and 4 bases at J, with 20 bases between. Germline lookup yields CDR1 GTSNPN and CDR2 SVGIG (reference sequence). The full variable domain, with the rest looked up from reference TRBV30 and TRBJ1-1, is SQTIHQWPATLVQPVGSPLSLECTVEGTSNPNLYWYRQAAGRGLQLLFYSVGIGQISSEVPQNLSASRPQDRQFILSSKKLLLSDSGFYLCAWQDNSLGGTEAFFGQGTRLTVV.

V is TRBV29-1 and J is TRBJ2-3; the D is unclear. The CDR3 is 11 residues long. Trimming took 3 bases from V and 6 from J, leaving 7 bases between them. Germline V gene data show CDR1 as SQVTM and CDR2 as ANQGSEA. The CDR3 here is CSVETWDTQYF. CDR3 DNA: TGCAGCGTTGAGACGTGGGATACGCAGTATTTT.

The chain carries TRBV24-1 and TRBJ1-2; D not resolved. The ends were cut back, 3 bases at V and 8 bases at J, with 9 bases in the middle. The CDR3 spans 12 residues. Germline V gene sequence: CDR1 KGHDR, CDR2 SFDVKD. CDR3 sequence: CATSDLGWGYTF. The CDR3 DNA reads TGTGCCACCAGTGATCTAGGGTGGGGCTACACCTTC.

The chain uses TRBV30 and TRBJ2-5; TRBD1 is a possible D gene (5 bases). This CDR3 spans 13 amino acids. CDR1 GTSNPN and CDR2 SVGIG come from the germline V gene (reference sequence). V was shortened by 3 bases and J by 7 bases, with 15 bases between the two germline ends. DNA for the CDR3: TGTGCCTGGAGGGACATGGGGCGAGGGACCCAGTACTTC. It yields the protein CAWRDMGRGTQYF. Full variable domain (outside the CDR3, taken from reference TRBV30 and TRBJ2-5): SQTIHQWPATLVQPVGSPLSLECTVEGTSNPNLYWYRQAAGRGLQLLFYSVGIGQISSEVPQNLSASRPQDRQFILSSKKLLLSDSGFYLCAWRDMGRGTQYFGPGTRLLVL.

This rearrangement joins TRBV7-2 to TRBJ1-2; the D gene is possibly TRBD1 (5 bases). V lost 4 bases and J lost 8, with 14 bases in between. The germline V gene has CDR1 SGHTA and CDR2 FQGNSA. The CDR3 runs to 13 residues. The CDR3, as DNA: TGTGCCAGCAGCTCGCAGGGTTTAGGGGGCTACACCTTC. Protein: CASSSQGLGGYTF.

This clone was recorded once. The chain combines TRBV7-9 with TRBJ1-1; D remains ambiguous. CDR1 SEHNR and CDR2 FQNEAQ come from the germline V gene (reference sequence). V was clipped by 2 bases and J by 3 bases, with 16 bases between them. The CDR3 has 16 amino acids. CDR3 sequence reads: CASSLQFRTLHTEAFF. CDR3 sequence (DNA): TGTGCCAGCAGCTTACAATTTCGCACCCTACACACTGAAGCTTTCTTT.

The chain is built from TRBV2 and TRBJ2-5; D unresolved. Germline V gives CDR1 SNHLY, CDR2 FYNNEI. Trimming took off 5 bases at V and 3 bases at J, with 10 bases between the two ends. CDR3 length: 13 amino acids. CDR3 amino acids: CASSFDQKETQYF. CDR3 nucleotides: TGTGCCAGCAGTTTTGATCAGAAAGAGACCCAGTACTTC. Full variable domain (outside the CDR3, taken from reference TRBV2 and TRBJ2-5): EPEVTQTPSHQVTQMGQEVILRCVPISNHLYFYWYRQILGQKVEFLVSFYNNEISEKSEIFDDQFSVERPDGSNFTLKIRSTKLEDSAMYFCASSFDQKETQYFGPGTRLLVL.

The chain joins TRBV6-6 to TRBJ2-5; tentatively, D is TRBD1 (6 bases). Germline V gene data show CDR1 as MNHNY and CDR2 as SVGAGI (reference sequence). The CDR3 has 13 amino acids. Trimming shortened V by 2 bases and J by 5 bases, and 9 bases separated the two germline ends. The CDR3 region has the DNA TGTGCCAGCAGTTACAGCCAGGGGGAGACCCAGTACTTC. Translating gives CASSYSQGETQYF.

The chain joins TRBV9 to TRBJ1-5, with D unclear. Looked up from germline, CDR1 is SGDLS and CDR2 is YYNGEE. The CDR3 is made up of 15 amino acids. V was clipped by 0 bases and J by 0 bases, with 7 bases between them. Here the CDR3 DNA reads TGTGCCAGCAGCGTAGGAGATTCTAGCAATCAGCCCCAGCATTTT. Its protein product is CASSVGDSSNQPQHF.

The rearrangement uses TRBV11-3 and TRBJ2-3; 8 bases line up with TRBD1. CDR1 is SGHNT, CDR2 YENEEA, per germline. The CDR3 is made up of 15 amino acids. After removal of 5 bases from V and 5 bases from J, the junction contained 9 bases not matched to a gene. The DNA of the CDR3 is TGTGCCAGCAGCCCCCGTCAGGGGGCGGGAGATACGCAGTATTTT. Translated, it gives CASSPRQGAGDTQYF.

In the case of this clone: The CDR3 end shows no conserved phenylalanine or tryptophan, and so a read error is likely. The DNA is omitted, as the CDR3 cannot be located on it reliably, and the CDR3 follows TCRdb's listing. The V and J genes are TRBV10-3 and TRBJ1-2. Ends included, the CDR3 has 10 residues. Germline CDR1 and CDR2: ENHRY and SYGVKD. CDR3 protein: CAISEPTPPG.

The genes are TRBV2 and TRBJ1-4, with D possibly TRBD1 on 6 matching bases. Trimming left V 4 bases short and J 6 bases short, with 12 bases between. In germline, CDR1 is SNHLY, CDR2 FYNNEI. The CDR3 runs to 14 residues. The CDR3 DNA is TGTGCCAGCAGTGTACAGGGTGGATATGAAAAACTGTTTTTT. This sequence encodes CASSVQGGYEKLFF. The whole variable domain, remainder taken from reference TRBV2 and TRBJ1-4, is EPEVTQTPSHQVTQMGQEVILRCVPISNHLYFYWYRQILGQKVEFLVSFYNNEISEKSEIFDDQFSVERPDGSNFTLKIRSTKLEDSAMYFCASSVQGGYEKLFFGSGTQLSVL.

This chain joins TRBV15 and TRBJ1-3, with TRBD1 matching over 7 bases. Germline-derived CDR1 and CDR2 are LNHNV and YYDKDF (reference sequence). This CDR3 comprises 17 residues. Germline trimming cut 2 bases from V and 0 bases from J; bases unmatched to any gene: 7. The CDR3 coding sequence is TGTGCCACCAGCAGACATACAGGGGTTCCCTCTGGAAACACCATATATTTT. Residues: CATSRHTGVPSGNTIYF.

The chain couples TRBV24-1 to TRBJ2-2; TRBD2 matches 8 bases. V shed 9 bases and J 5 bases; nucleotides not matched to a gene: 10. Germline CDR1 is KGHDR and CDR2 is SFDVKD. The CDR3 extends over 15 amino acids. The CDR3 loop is CATPSREAGTGELFF. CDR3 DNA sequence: TGTGCCACCCCCTCGCGGGAGGCGGGTACCGGGGAGCTGTTTTTT.

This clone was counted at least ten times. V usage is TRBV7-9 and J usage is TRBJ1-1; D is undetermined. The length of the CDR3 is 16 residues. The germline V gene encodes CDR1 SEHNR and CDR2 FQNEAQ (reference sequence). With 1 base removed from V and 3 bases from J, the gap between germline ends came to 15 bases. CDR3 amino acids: CASSLGVGPTDTEAFF. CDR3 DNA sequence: TGTGCCAGCAGCTTAGGGGTCGGCCCAACGGACACTGAAGCTTTCTTT.

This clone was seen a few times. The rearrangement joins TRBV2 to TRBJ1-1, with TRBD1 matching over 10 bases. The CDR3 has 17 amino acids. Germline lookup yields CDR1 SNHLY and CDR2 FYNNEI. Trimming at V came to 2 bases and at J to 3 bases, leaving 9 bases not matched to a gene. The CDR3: CASSERSLDRGDTEAFF. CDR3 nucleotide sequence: TGTGCCAGCAGTGAAAGGTCTCTGGACAGGGGGGACACTGAAGCTTTCTTT.

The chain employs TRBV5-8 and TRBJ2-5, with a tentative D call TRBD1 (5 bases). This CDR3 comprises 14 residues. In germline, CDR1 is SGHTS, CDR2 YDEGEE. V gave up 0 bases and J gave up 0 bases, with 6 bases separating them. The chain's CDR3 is CASSLGRDQETQYF. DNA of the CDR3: TGTGCCAGCAGCTTGGGCAGGGACCAAGAGACCCAGTACTTC.

The CDR3 sequence: CASSQGANTEAFF. DNA of the CDR3: TGTGCCAGCAGTCAGGGGGCGAACACTGAAGCTTTCTTT. The V call is TRBV11-3, the J call TRBJ1-1, with 8 bases fitting TRBD1. The trim removed 6 bases at V and 1 base at J, leaving 1 base unmatched. CDR3 size: 13 residues. Per the germline V gene, CDR1 is SGHNT and CDR2 is YENEEA. Looking up the rest from reference TRBV11-3 and TRBJ1-1 gives the full variable domain: EAGVVQSPRYKIIEKKQPVAFWCNPISGHNTLYWYLQNLGQGPELLIRYENEEAVDDSQLPKDRFSAERLKGVDSTLKIQPAELGDSAVYLCASSQGANTEAFFGQGTRLTVV.

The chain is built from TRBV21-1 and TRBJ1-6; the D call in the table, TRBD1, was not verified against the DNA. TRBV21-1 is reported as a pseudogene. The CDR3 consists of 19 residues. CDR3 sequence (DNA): TGTGCCAGCAGCATACCCCCGACAGGGGGCAACTCCTATAATTCACCCCTCCACTTT. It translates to CASSIPPTGGNSYNSPLHF.

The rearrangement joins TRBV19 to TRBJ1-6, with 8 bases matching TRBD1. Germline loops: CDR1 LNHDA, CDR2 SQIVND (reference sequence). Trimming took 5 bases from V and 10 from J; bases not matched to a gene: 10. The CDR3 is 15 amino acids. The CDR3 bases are TGTGCCAGTAGTGCCGGACAGGGAACAGGGTCACCCCTCCACTTT. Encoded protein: CASSAGQGTGSPLHF.

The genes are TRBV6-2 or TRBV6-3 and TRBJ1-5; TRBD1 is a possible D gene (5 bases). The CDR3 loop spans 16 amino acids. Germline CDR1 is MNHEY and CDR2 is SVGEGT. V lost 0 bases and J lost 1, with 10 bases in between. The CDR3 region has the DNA TGTGCCAGCAGTTACTCGGGGGTATTCAGCAATCAGCCCCAGCATTTT. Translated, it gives CASSYSGVFSNQPQHF.

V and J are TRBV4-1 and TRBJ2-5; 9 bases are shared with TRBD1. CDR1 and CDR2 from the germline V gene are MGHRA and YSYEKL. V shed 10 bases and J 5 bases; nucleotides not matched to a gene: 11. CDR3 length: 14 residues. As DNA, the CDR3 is TGCGCCACCTCACCGGGACAGGGTTTGGAGACCCAGTACTTC. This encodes CATSPGQGLETQYF.

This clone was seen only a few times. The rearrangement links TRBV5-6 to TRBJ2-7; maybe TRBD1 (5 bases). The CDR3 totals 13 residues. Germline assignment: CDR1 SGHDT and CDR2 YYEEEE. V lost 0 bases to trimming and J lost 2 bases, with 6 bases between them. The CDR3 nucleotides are TGTGCCAGCAGCTTGGTGGACACCTACGAGCAGTACTTC. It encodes CASSLVDTYEQYF.

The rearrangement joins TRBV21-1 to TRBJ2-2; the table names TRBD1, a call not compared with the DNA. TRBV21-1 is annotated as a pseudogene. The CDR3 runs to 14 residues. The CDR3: CASSNRGRTGELFF. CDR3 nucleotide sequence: TGTGCCAGCAGCAACAGGGGGCGCACCGGGGAGCTGTTTTTT.

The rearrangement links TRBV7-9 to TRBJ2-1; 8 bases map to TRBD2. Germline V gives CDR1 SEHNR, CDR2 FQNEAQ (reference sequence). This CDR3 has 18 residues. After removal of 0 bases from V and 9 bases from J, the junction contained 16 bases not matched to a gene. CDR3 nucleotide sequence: TGTGCCAGCAGCTTAGCGAAGACGGGACTAGAGGTGGCGGGTGAGCAGTTCTTC. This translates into CASSLAKTGLEVAGEQFF.